A selection of T cell receptor beta chains follows, all from one sample in a study of blood T cells in healthy people across ages. Via MiXCR, TCRdb re-called the 5' RACE reads, giving one row per CDR3 protein. Of around 1,800,000 distinct CDR3 sequences listed, more than 35% are singletons. The sequenced sample was blood. These receptors were obtained from a human donor in good health. Each CDR3 is given without its conserved first and last residue. The D gene is left open where the match is weak.

j_gene: TRBJ1-5; v_gene: TRBV4-1; d_gene: NA; CDR3aa: ASSHPSQGLNQPQH
j_gene: TRBJ2-1; v_gene: TRBV6-1; d_gene: TRBD2; CDR3aa: ASTQGLAGGHVSGEQF
j_gene: TRBJ2-3; v_gene: TRBV20-1; d_gene: NA; CDR3aa: SAYHPWRGATDTQY
j_gene: TRBJ1-2; v_gene: TRBV15; d_gene: NA; CDR3aa: ATSRDRSNGGCT
j_gene: TRBJ2-1; v_gene: TRBV7-8; d_gene: TRBD2; CDR3aa: ASSPRGTSGVNEQF
j_gene: TRBJ2-5; v_gene: TRBV27; d_gene: NA; CDR3aa: ASSTLGLAPETQY
j_gene: TRBJ1-1; v_gene: TRBV12-3/TRBV12-4; d_gene: NA; CDR3aa: ASSHVYRWWDTEAF
j_gene: TRBJ2-3; v_gene: TRBV20-1; d_gene: NA; CDR3aa: SARTRFTDTQY
j_gene: TRBJ2-4; v_gene: TRBV7-2; d_gene: TRBD2; CDR3aa: ASSLTLAGGPKNIQY
j_gene: TRBJ2-5; v_gene: TRBV20-1; d_gene: NA; CDR3aa: SARDPLGVQETQY
j_gene: NA; v_gene: TRBV7-2; d_gene: NA; CDR3aa: ASSLFLADRNYEQY
j_gene: TRBJ1-2; v_gene: TRBV6-5; d_gene: NA; CDR3aa: ASSYLGAADLYGYT
j_gene: TRBJ2-5; v_gene: TRBV29-1; d_gene: NA; CDR3aa: SVAVSPNQETQY
j_gene: TRBJ2-1; v_gene: TRBV5-1; d_gene: TRBD2; CDR3aa: ASSSPGLAGQNEQF
j_gene: TRBJ1-5; v_gene: TRBV6-2/TRBV6-3; d_gene: NA; CDR3aa: ASSYAGGQNQPQH
j_gene: TRBJ1-2; v_gene: TRBV20-1; d_gene: NA; CDR3aa: SARDLGQKNGYT
j_gene: TRBJ2-3; v_gene: TRBV29-1; d_gene: NA; CDR3aa: SGHVSTDTQY
j_gene: TRBJ2-3; v_gene: TRBV6-6; d_gene: NA; CDR3aa: ASSSYITDTQY
j_gene: TRBJ1-4; v_gene: TRBV11-3; d_gene: NA; CDR3aa: ASSLEDTLVSATNEKLF